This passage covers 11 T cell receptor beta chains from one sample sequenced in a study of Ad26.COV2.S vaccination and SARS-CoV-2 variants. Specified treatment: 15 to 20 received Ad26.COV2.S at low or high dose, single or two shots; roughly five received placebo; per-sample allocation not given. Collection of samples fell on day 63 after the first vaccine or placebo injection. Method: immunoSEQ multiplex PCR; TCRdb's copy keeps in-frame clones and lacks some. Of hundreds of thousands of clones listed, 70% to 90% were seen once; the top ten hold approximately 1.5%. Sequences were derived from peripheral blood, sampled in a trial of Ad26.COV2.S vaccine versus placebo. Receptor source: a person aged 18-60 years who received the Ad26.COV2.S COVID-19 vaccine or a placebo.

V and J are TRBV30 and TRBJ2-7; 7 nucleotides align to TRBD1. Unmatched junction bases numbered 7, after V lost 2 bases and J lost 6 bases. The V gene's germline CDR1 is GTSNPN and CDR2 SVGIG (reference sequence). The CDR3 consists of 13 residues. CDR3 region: CAWSTDRELEQYF. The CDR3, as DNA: TGTGCCTGGAGTACTGACAGGGAGCTCGAGCAGTACTTC.

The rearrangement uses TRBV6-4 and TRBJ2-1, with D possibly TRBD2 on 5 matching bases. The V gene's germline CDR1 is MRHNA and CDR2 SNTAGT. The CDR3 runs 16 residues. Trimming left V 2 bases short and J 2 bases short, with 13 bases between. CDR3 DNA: TGTGCCAGCAGTGACCAAAGCGGAGTCCCCTACAATGAGCAGTTCTTC. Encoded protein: CASSDQSGVPYNEQFF.

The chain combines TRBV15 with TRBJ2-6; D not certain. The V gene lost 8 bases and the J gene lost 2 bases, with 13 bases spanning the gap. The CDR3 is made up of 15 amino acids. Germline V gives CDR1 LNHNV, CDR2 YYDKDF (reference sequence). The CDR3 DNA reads TGTGCCACCGCTCTCATGGAAACTGGGGCCAACGTCCTGACTTTC. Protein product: CATALMETGANVLTF.

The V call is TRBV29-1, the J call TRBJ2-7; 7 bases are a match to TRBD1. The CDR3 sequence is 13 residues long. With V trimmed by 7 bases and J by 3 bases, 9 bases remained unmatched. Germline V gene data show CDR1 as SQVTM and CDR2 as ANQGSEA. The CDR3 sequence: CSAGGQADYEQYF. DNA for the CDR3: TGCAGCGCCGGCGGACAGGCAGACTACGAGCAGTACTTC.

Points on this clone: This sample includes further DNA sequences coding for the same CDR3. The CDR3 here is CASSSRDINQPQHF. CDR3 coding DNA: TGTGCCAGCAGTTCTCGGGACATCAATCAGCCCCAGCATTTT. The V gene is TRBV27, the J gene TRBJ1-5, with D perhaps TRBD1 (6 bases). The CDR3 is 14 residues long. Germline V lookup: CDR1 MNHEY, CDR2 SMNVEV (reference sequence). V was pared by 4 bases and J by 3 bases, with 10 bases between.

Here the CDR3 reads CASSFEPHPRGTYEQYF. For the CDR3, the DNA is TGTGCCAGCAGTTTCGAGCCCCACCCAAGAGGGACCTACGAGCAGTACTTC. This chain links TRBV6-2 or TRBV6-3 with TRBJ2-7, with TRBD2 as a possible D gene (5 bases). The CDR3 extends over 17 amino acids. Germline V lookup: CDR1 MNHEY, CDR2 SVGEGT. V was shortened by 4 bases and J by 2 bases, with 21 bases between the two germline ends.

CDR3 nucleotide sequence: TGTGCCAGCAGCCCCAGCAGTGGGGGGCATGAGCAGTTCTTC. It yields the protein CASSPSSGGHEQFF. This chain connects TRBV3-1 (or the pseudogene TRBV3-2) to TRBJ2-1; D is perhaps TRBD1 or TRBD2 (6 bases each). V lost 4 bases, J lost 8 bases, and 15 bases lay in between. The germline gives CDR1 LGHDT, CDR2 YNNKEL (reference sequence). The CDR3 is 14 amino acids.

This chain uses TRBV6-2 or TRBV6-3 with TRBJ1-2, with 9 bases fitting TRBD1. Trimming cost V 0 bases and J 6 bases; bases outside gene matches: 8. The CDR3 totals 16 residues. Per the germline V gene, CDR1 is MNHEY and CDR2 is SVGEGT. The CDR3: CASSYSRPGQGHGYTF. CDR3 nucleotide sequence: TGTGCCAGCAGTTACTCGAGGCCGGGACAGGGACATGGCTACACCTTC.

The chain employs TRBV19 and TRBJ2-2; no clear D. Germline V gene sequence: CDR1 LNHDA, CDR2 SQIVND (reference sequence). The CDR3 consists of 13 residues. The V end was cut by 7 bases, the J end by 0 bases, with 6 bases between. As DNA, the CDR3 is TGTGCCAGTACTGGGGCGAACACCGGGGAGCTGTTTTTT. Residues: CASTGANTGELFF.

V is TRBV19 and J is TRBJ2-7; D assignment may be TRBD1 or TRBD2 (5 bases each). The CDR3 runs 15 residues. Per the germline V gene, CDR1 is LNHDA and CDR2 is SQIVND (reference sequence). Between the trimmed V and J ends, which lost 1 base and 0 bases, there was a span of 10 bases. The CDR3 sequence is CASSIVGETSYEQYF. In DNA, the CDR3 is TGTGCCAGTAGTATAGTGGGGGAAACCTCCTACGAGCAGTACTTC.

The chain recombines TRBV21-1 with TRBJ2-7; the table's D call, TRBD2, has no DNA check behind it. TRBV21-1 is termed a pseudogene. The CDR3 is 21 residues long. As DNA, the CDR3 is TGTGCCAGCAGCCGTCCGGACAGAGAGATGCGGGTAGCGGGAAAAATCTACGAGCAGTACTTC. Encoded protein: CASSRPDREMRVAGKIYEQYF.